This T cell receptor beta chain stems from a study of neurological immune-mediated disorders. Germline lookup yields CDR1 DFQATT and CDR2 SNEGSKA (reference sequence). The V and J ends lost 3 bases and 4 bases, in that order; junction bases with no gene match: 14. This CDR3 spans 18 amino acids. The study's findings and limits: HTLV-1-associated myelopathy had the most TCR clonal expansion, while multiple sclerosis had the least, a level that fell below healthy controls.

This clonotype was recorded many times. Its antigen remains unidentified. Over 160 million TCR-beta sequences, together covering 15-18 subjects, were produced by every individual sequencing run that was carried out. TCRdb itself ran the 5' RACE reads through MiXCR, one entry per CDR3 protein. The sample lists 39,000 or so distinct CDR3 sequences, about 2.5% occurring once. V and J are TRBV20-1 and TRBJ2-2; TRBD2 matches 10 bases. Sequenced material: PBMCs. The receptor comes from a man in his thirties or forties with multiple sclerosis. CDR3 nucleotide sequence: TGCAGTGCTAGTTTCGGTAGCGGGAGGTACAAAATCACCGGGGAGCTGTTTTTT. Its translation: CSASFGSGRYKITGELFF.